Below are 25 T cell receptor beta chains sequenced from a single sample in a study of T cells in Graves' hyperthyroidism and ophthalmopathy. Amplified regions were TCR beta CDR3 sequences from RNA transcripts. In the first-round RT-PCR of the TCR CDR3, the HTBI primer set was used. One entry per CDR3 protein, called by TCRdb with MiXCR from the multiplex PCR reads. The table includes 450,000 to 600,000 distinct CDR3 sequences, about 14% detected once. Sequenced material: blood. These receptor sequences come from a woman between 40 and 50 years old with Graves' hyperthyroidism.

The table lists this clonotype with a few counts. The chain combines TRBV27 with TRBJ1-5; 8 positions agree with TRBD1. There are 15 residues in the CDR3. Trimming took 5 bases from V and 4 from J; bases not matched to a gene: 7. From germline, CDR1 is MNHEY and CDR2 SMNVEV (reference sequence). This CDR3 reads CASSLQGAGNQPQHF. The CDR3 nucleotides are TGTGCCAGCAGTCTCCAGGGGGCCGGGAATCAGCCCCAGCATTTT.

As regards this clonotype: Sequence at one end of the junction differs from germline and may be a read error. The chain employs TRBV2 and TRBJ1-5, with 12 bases matching TRBD1. This CDR3 spans 14 amino acids. The V gene's germline CDR1 is SNHLY and CDR2 FYNNEI. CDR3 bases: TGTGTCAGCAGCCCCGGGACAGGGGGCCAGCCCCAGCATTTT. Its protein is CVSSPGTGGQPQHF. Looking up the rest from reference TRBV2 and TRBJ1-5 gives the full variable domain: EPEVTQTPSHQVTQMGQEVILRCVPISNHLYFYWYRQILGQKVEFLVSFYNNEISEKSEIFDDQFSVERPDGSNFTLKIRSTKLEDSAMYFCVSSPGTGGQPQHFGDGTRLSIL.

The J gene is TRBJ2-7, the V gene TRBV9; D may match TRBD1 or TRBD2 (6 bases each). CDR1 is SGDLS, CDR2 YYNGEE, per germline. CDR3 length: 15 residues. V lost 3 bases, J lost 3 bases, and 16 bases lay in between. The DNA of the CDR3 is TGTGCCAGCAGCGCTTCTGACCGGGGGCTCTACGAGCAGTACTTC. Its translation is CASSASDRGLYEQYF.

The rearrangement links TRBV5-6 to TRBJ2-7; TRBD2 matches 7 bases. The CDR3 is 18 residues long. CDR1 and CDR2 from the germline V gene are SGHDT and YYEEEE. V trimming: 3 bases; J trimming: 7 bases; junction bases outside the gene matches: 22. The CDR3 sequence is CASSSGEGLYELNGEQYF. CDR3 DNA: TGTGCCAGCAGCTCCGGGGAGGGCCTATACGAGTTAAATGGGGAGCAGTACTTC.

The chain has TRBV9 and TRBJ2-1, with a possible D match to TRBD2 (7 bases). The CDR3 covers 13 residues. Deletions cut 0 bases from V and 11 bases from J, with 12 bases between. Germline V CDR1 and CDR2: SGDLS, YYNGEE. This chain's CDR3 is CASSVEGGAQQFF. The DNA for the CDR3 is TGTGCCAGCAGCGTAGAGGGGGGGGCTCAGCAGTTCTTC.

This chain links TRBV7-8 with TRBJ2-7, with D possibly matching TRBD2 (6 bases). The germline gives CDR1 SGHVS, CDR2 FQNEAQ. The CDR3 is made up of 15 amino acids. V was trimmed by 1 base and J by 0 bases, leaving 10 bases between them. The CDR3 region is CASSLGRESSYEQYF. CDR3 nucleotide sequence: TGTGCCAGCAGCTTAGGGCGGGAAAGCTCCTACGAGCAGTACTTC.

Many counts were recorded for this clonotype. The chain is built from TRBV28 and TRBJ2-7; D not certain. The V end was cut by 3 bases, the J end by 5 bases, with 14 bases between. Germline values: CDR1 MDHEN, CDR2 SYDVKM. The CDR3 loop spans 14 amino acids. The CDR3 sequence: CASSFGQVLNEQYF. CDR3 sequence (DNA): TGTGCCAGCAGTTTTGGGCAGGTTCTGAACGAGCAGTACTTC.

This clonotype was seen ten or more times. One end of the junction fails to match germline, which may point to a read error. The DNA for the CDR3 is TGCGCCAGCAGTTTGGAGCGGGAGGGCGGATATGAGCAGTTCTTC. Protein: CASSLEREGGYEQFF. The chain carries TRBV5-1 and TRBJ2-1; 10 bases are shared with TRBD2. CDR1 and CDR2 (germline): SGHRS, YFSETQ. This CDR3 contains 15 residues.

The chain recombines TRBV19 with TRBJ2-7; 7 bases line up with TRBD1. With 5 bases clipped from V and 3 bases from J, the junction kept 4 bases outside the gene matches. CDR1 and CDR2 from the germline V gene are LNHDA and SQIVND (reference sequence). This CDR3 has 13 amino acids. The chain's CDR3 is CASSRQGIYEQYF. The CDR3 DNA is TGTGCCAGTAGTCGACAGGGTATCTACGAGCAGTACTTC.

Many counts were recorded for this clonotype. This rearrangement joins TRBV10-3 to TRBJ2-3; D gene uncertain. Looked up from germline, CDR1 is ENHRY and CDR2 is SYGVKD. V dropped 7 bases and J dropped 2 bases, with 13 bases sitting between them. This CDR3 has 14 amino acids. Here the CDR3 DNA reads TGTGCCATCAAGGCCCCCCTAGTCACAGATACGCAGTATTTT. This sequence encodes CAIKAPLVTDTQYF.

This sequence joins TRBV14 and TRBJ2-2, with D possibly called TRBD1 or TRBD2 (5 bases each). V was cut by 0 bases and J by 0 bases, with 11 bases left in between. Germline loops: CDR1 SGHDN, CDR2 FVKESK. The CDR3 is made up of 17 amino acids. CDR3 in amino acids: CASSQDSGTTNTGELFF. The CDR3, as DNA: TGTGCCAGCAGCCAAGATAGTGGGACCACGAACACCGGGGAGCTGTTTTTT.

The rearrangement joins TRBV6-1 to TRBJ2-6, with 7 bases aligning to TRBD1. The CDR3 length is 17 residues. V lost 6 bases, J lost 0 bases, and 8 bases stayed unmatched. The germline CDR1 and CDR2 sequences are MNHNS and SASEGT. The CDR3 protein is CASSSYGQDSGANVLTF. CDR3 coding DNA: TGTGCCAGCAGCTCCTACGGACAGGACTCTGGGGCCAACGTCCTGACTTTC.

This clonotype was seen a handful of times. The V gene is TRBV5-1, the J gene TRBJ2-3, with TRBD2 identical over 14 bases. J gave up 3 bases and V 5 bases, and 11 bases lay outside the gene matches. The CDR3 sequence is 18 residues long. Per germline, CDR1 SGHRS and CDR2 YFSETQ. The CDR3 here is CASSQNEGLAGVTDTQYF. For the CDR3, the DNA is TGCGCCAGCAGTCAAAACGAGGGACTAGCGGGAGTTACAGATACGCAGTATTTT.

This clonotype occurred a few times. The chain links TRBV13 to TRBJ2-7; a possible D gene is TRBD1 (7 bases). Germline V CDR1 and CDR2: PRHDT, FYEKMQ (reference sequence). The CDR3 is 15 amino acids. The V gene lost 4 bases and the J gene lost 2 bases, with 15 bases spanning the gap. CDR3 nucleotide sequence: TGTGCCAGCAGCTCGAGGAGGGGGCTGACCTACGAGCAGTACTTC. Its translation is CASSSRRGLTYEQYF.

This sequence joins TRBV19 and TRBJ1-1; D ambiguous. Trimming shortened V by 4 bases and J by 8 bases, and 14 bases separated the two germline ends. CDR1 and CDR2 from the germline V gene are LNHDA and SQIVND (reference sequence). The CDR3 loop spans 13 amino acids. The CDR3 protein is CASSTWAAAEAFF. CDR3 sequence (DNA): TGTGCCAGTAGTACTTGGGCCGCGGCAGAAGCTTTCTTT.

This clonotype was counted at least ten times. The V gene is TRBV2, the J gene TRBJ2-7; TRBD1 might be the D (5 bases). The CDR3 is made up of 12 amino acids. The V and J ends lost 6 bases and 5 bases respectively, with 11 bases between them. The germline gives CDR1 SNHLY, CDR2 FYNNEI. This CDR3 reads CASRGRVHEQYF. In DNA form, the CDR3 reads TGTGCCAGCAGGGGCAGGGTCCACGAGCAGTACTTC.

The V gene is TRBV7-2, the J gene TRBJ2-7; no definite D call. The CDR3 sequence is 12 residues long. The germline V and J ends were trimmed by 2 bases and 5 bases, with 7 bases remaining between them. CDR1 and CDR2 (germline): SGHTA, FQGNSA. The CDR3: CASSLLLDEQYF. CDR3 nucleotide sequence: TGTGCCAGCAGCTTACTACTCGACGAGCAGTACTTC. Complete variable domain (other parts from reference TRBV7-2 and TRBJ2-7): GAGVSQSPSNKVTEKGKDVELRCDPISGHTALYWYRQSLGQGLEFLIYFQGNSAPDKSGLPSDRFSAERTGGSVSTLTIQRTQQEDSAVYLCASSLLLDEQYFGPGTRLTVT.

This clonotype was seen only a few times. This chain connects TRBV19 to TRBJ2-5; D may be TRBD2 (5 bases). Trimming stripped 2 bases from V and 1 base from J, with 11 bases between. CDR3 length: 15 residues. Germline values: CDR1 LNHDA, CDR2 SQIVND (reference sequence). The CDR3: CASSISFSGQETQYF. CDR3 coding DNA: TGTGCCAGTAGTATATCTTTCAGCGGCCAAGAGACCCAGTACTTC.

This clonotype was counted ten times or more. The rearrangement links TRBV20-1 to TRBJ2-5, with 12 bases lining up with TRBD2. V shed 0 bases, J shed 2 bases, and the junction held 10 bases outside the gene matches. The CDR3 has 18 residues. Germline assignment: CDR1 DFQATT and CDR2 SNEGSKA (reference sequence). In DNA form, the CDR3 reads TGCAGTGCTAGAGATCTTGGCCCTAGCGGGAGGGGGCAAGAGACCCAGTACTTC. Translating gives CSARDLGPSGRGQETQYF.

This clonotype was counted a few times. The chain has TRBV10-3 and TRBJ2-5; TRBD1 matches 8 bases. The CDR3 length is 14 residues. Trimming removed 6 bases from V and 1 base from J; junction bases left unmatched: 4. Germline loops: CDR1 ENHRY, CDR2 SYGVKD. The CDR3 nucleotides read TGTGCCATCAGGGAGGGGACAGGCCAAGAGACCCAGTACTTC. Translated, it gives CAIREGTGQETQYF.

This clonotype was observed at least ten times. The V call is TRBV20-1, the J call TRBJ1-1; a weak D match, TRBD1 (5 bases). V lost 1 base to trimming and J lost 3 bases, with 12 bases between them. Germline V CDR1 and CDR2: DFQATT, SNEGSKA (reference sequence). This CDR3 is built from 14 residues. The chain's CDR3 is CSARVGGSDTEAFF. In DNA, the CDR3 is TGCAGTGCTAGAGTTGGGGGAAGCGACACTGAAGCTTTCTTT.

This clonotype was recorded a few times. V gene TRBV5-1 combines with J gene TRBJ1-1, with no clear D. There are 13 residues in the CDR3. CDR1 is SGHRS and CDR2 is YFSETQ in the germline V gene. The V and J ends lost 3 bases and 1 base respectively, with 7 bases between them. The CDR3 DNA reads as TGCGCCAGCAGCTACGACGGGAACACTGAAGCTTTCTTT. Translated: CASSYDGNTEAFF.

This clonotype was observed at least ten times. This chain joins TRBV7-9 and TRBJ1-1, with D possibly TRBD1 on 6 matching bases. The germline V gene has CDR1 SEHNR and CDR2 FQNEAQ (reference sequence). The CDR3 is 18 amino acids. Between the trimmed V and J ends, which lost 5 bases and 1 base, there was a span of 23 bases. DNA of the CDR3: TGTGCCAGCAGCCGGACCACCGTTCTCGACAGGACGAACACTGAAGCTTTCTTT. Translation gives CASSRTTVLDRTNTEAFF.

V gene TRBV9 combines with J gene TRBJ2-3; 8 bases align to TRBD2. V trimming: 0 bases; J trimming: 4 bases; junction bases outside the gene matches: 7. The CDR3 sequence is 16 residues long. Germline V gives CDR1 SGDLS, CDR2 YYNGEE. The CDR3 protein is CASSVAGREGADTQYF. CDR3 DNA: TGTGCCAGCAGCGTAGCGGGACGGGAGGGTGCAGATACGCAGTATTTT.

In regard to this clonotype: This may stem from a read error, because a much larger clone lies one nucleotide away. The rearrangement links TRBV5-1 to TRBJ2-7; maybe TRBD1 (5 bases). CDR3 length equals 16 residues. The germline CDR1 and CDR2 sequences are SGHRS and YFSETQ. In nucleotides, the CDR3 is TGCGCCAGCAGCTTGGGTGGCAGGGATAGTTCCTACGGGCAGTACTTC. Its translation is CASSLGGRDSSYGQYF.